These 25 T cell receptor beta chains were sequenced from one sample in a study of T cells after somatic rescue of genetic block (dated by TCRdb to the early 2020s). Library method: the immunoSEQ multiplex PCR assay. Entries here come from immuneACCESS through TCRdb and include only in-frame sequences with V and J called. Some clones fail to appear in such tables; in the studies checked, an unresolved V gene covers under half of the shortfall, and the cause of the remainder is unknown. This sample comprises some 15,000 clones, less than 75% of them detected only once. The ten largest make up under 35% of the sample. Sequenced input: peripheral blood mononuclear cells (PBMCs). The receptors shown here come from a young man.

The J gene is TRBJ2-2, the V gene TRBV5-6; D unresolved. The CDR3 consists of 14 residues. Trimming left V 1 base short and J 5 bases short, with 9 bases between. CDR1 is SGHDT, CDR2 YYEEEE, per germline. The CDR3 protein is CASSLRQLTGELFF. The CDR3 DNA sequence: TGTGCCAGCAGCTTGCGGCAGCTAACCGGGGAGCTGTTTTTT.

DNA for the CDR3: TGTGCCAGCAGCTTAGGACAGGGGGACCAGCGGATTTCCTACGAGCAGTACTTC. This sequence encodes CASSLGQGDQRISYEQYF. The chain is built from TRBV7-3 and TRBJ2-7; TRBD1 matches at 10 bases. Trimming took 2 bases from V and 1 from J; bases not matched to a gene: 11. Germline CDR1 SGHTA, CDR2 FQGTGA. The CDR3 spans 18 residues.

The V gene is TRBV30, the J gene TRBJ2-7; weak D call: TRBD2 (6 bases). Between the trimmed V and J ends, which lost 2 bases and 2 bases, there was a span of 13 bases. The CDR3 loop spans 14 amino acids. Per the germline V gene, CDR1 is GTSNPN and CDR2 is SVGIG (reference sequence). The CDR3 sequence: CAWSRRGAPYEQYF. CDR3 nucleotides: TGTGCCTGGAGTCGGCGGGGCGCTCCCTACGAGCAGTACTTC.

The chain has TRBV7-9 and TRBJ2-5; 8 nucleotides line up with TRBD1. Unmatched junction bases numbered 5, after V lost 1 base and J lost 4 bases. The CDR3 has 15 amino acids. CDR1 SEHNR and CDR2 FQNEAQ come from the germline V gene (reference sequence). CDR3 in amino acids: CASSLGRGHGETQYF. The CDR3 DNA sequence: TGTGCCAGCAGCTTAGGCAGGGGGCACGGAGAGACCCAGTACTTC.

This clone has only one observation. The chain employs TRBV10-3 and TRBJ2-6, with TRBD1 as a possible D gene (5 bases). CDR1 ENHRY and CDR2 SYGVKD come from the germline V gene. The CDR3 is made up of 14 amino acids. V lost 10 bases to trimming and J lost 2 bases, with 12 bases between them. As DNA, the CDR3 is TGTGCCACCTTGTTGGGGCCTGGGGCCAACGTCCTGACTTTC. It specifies CATLLGPGANVLTF.

The chain uses TRBV18 and TRBJ1-2, with D maybe TRBD1 (5 bases). Deletions cut 6 bases from V and 8 bases from J, with 25 bases between. The CDR3 is 16 amino acids. Germline lookup yields CDR1 KGHSH and CDR2 LQKENI. For the CDR3, the DNA is TGTGCCAGCTCCCCCCAGGGAGACGGCCCACAAGGGGGCTACACCTTC. Translated: CASSPQGDGPQGGYTF.

The chain carries TRBV15 and TRBJ2-5; D unclear. The CDR3 runs to 15 residues. Germline V CDR1 and CDR2: LNHNV, YYDKDF (reference sequence). Trimming cost V 0 bases and J 9 bases, with 17 bases left between them. The CDR3 bases are TGTGCCACCAGCAGAGATCCTTCCCATGTTGAAGCCCAGTACTTC. Translating it yields CATSRDPSHVEAQYF.

This clone was detected a few times. The gene calls are TRBV18 and TRBJ2-5, with D hard to call. Germline V CDR1 and CDR2: KGHSH, LQKENI. The CDR3 extends over 11 amino acids. With 3 bases removed from V and 4 bases from J, the gap between germline ends came to 3 bases. DNA of the CDR3: TGTGCCAGCTCACCGGCAGAGACCCAGTACTTC. Translated: CASSPAETQYF.

The V and J genes are TRBV7-3 and TRBJ2-3, with 7 bases matching TRBD2. Unmatched junction bases numbered 3, after V lost 5 bases and J lost 4 bases. Germline V gene data show CDR1 as SGHTA and CDR2 as FQGTGA. There are 13 residues in the CDR3. This CDR3 reads CASSAGLADTQYF. The CDR3 nucleotides read TGTGCCAGCAGCGCCGGACTAGCAGATACGCAGTATTTT.

The V call is TRBV7-9, the J call TRBJ2-7; 7 nucleotides line up with TRBD1. Trimming at V came to 6 bases and at J to 0 bases, leaving 8 bases not matched to a gene. The CDR3 is 15 residues long. Germline lookup yields CDR1 SEHNR and CDR2 FQNEAQ (reference sequence). CDR3 in DNA: TGTGCCAGCAGGCTCACCGAGGGGGCCTCCTACGAGCAGTACTTC. Translating gives CASRLTEGASYEQYF. The full variable domain, rest sourced from reference TRBV7-9 and TRBJ2-7, is DTGVSQNPRHKITKRGQNVTFRCDPISEHNRLYWYRQTLGQGPEFLTYFQNEAQLEKSRLLSDRFSAERPKGSFSTLEIQRTEQGDSAMYLCASRLTEGASYEQYFGPGTRLTVT.

The sample holds a few counts of this clone. The gene calls are TRBV11-2 and TRBJ2-1, with 13 bases matching TRBD2. The CDR3 runs to 16 residues. Germline CDR1 and CDR2: SGHAT and FQNNGV. V shed 4 bases, J shed 5 bases, and the junction held 5 bases outside the gene matches. CDR3 sequence reads: CASSSRLAGGNNEQFF. The CDR3 DNA sequence: TGTGCCAGCAGCTCCCGACTAGCGGGAGGTAACAATGAGCAGTTCTTC.

Here the CDR3 DNA reads TGTGCCAGCAGCCCACAGGGGGCCATTAACTATGGCTACACCTTC. The encoded protein is CASSPQGAINYGYTF. The chain is built from TRBV6-4 and TRBJ1-2; 9 bases fit TRBD1. After removal of 6 bases from V and 1 base from J, the junction contained 6 bases not matched to a gene. CDR3 length: 15 residues. Looked up from germline, CDR1 is MRHNA and CDR2 is SNTAGT.

The CDR3 loop reads CAISASGPSYEQYF. The CDR3 DNA reads TGTGCCATCAGCGCTAGCGGGCCCTCCTACGAGCAGTACTTC. The rearrangement uses TRBV10-3 and TRBJ2-7; 8 bases agree with TRBD2. The CDR3 contains 14 residues. Per germline, CDR1 ENHRY and CDR2 SYGVKD. V was pared by 6 bases and J by 0 bases, with 4 bases of the junction left unmatched.

This chain joins TRBV5-1 and TRBJ1-3; unclear D gene. This CDR3 contains 13 residues. Germline V gene data show CDR1 as SGHRS and CDR2 as YFSETQ. The V gene lost 0 bases and the J gene lost 2 bases, with 3 bases spanning the gap. In DNA, the CDR3 is TGCGCCAGCAGCTTGGGGGCTGGAAACACCATATATTTT. It encodes CASSLGAGNTIYF.

The rearrangement uses TRBV28 and TRBJ2-7, with 10 bases aligning to TRBD1. Germline assignment: CDR1 MDHEN and CDR2 SYDVKM. The trim removed 6 bases at V and 4 bases at J, leaving 6 bases unmatched. CDR3 length: 14 residues. CDR3 nucleotide sequence: TGTGCCAGCAGCCCGACAGGGGGCTCATACGAGCAGTACTTC. As protein: CASSPTGGSYEQYF.

The chain joins TRBV18 to TRBJ1-2, with D uncertain. Germline loops: CDR1 KGHSH, CDR2 LQKENI. V lost 6 bases, J lost 8 bases, and 16 bases lay in between. This CDR3 is built from 13 residues. The CDR3 is CASSPSQAEGYTF. The DNA for the CDR3 is TGTGCCAGCTCTCCCTCCCAGGCGGAAGGCTACACCTTC. Full variable domain (rest looked up from reference TRBV18 and TRBJ1-2): NAGVMQNPRHLVRRRGQEARLRCSPMKGHSHVYWYRQLPEEGLKFMVYLQKENIIDESGMPKERFSAEFPKEGPSILRIQQVVRGDSAAYFCASSPSQAEGYTFGSGTRLTVV.

The rearrangement links TRBV18 to TRBJ1-2; TRBD1 matches 10 bases. From germline, CDR1 is KGHSH and CDR2 LQKENI. The CDR3 length is 16 residues. V lost 0 bases to trimming and J lost 7 bases; unmatched junction nucleotides: 8. The CDR3 DNA sequence: TGTGCCAGCTCACCACCGGGGTCGACAGGGGGCGGTGGCTACACCTTC. This codes for CASSPPGSTGGGGYTF. Supplemented by reference TRBV18 and TRBJ1-2, the full variable domain reads NAGVMQNPRHLVRRRGQEARLRCSPMKGHSHVYWYRQLPEEGLKFMVYLQKENIIDESGMPKERFSAEFPKEGPSILRIQQVVRGDSAAYFCASSPPGSTGGGGYTFGSGTRLTVV.

This chain uses TRBV6-5 with TRBJ1-2, with 10 bases lining up with TRBD1. Germline V gene data show CDR1 as MNHEY and CDR2 as SVGAGI. Trimming removed 5 bases from V and 8 bases from J; junction bases left unmatched: 11. The CDR3 extends over 15 amino acids. CDR3 protein: CASSPRDRGALGYTF. The CDR3 DNA sequence: TGTGCCAGCAGTCCCCGGGACAGGGGAGCGTTGGGCTACACCTTC.

The V call is TRBV4-1, the J call TRBJ2-2, with 10 bases identical to TRBD2. J lost 6 bases, V lost 3 bases, and 1 base had no gene match. This CDR3 spans 14 amino acids. Germline loops: CDR1 MGHRA, CDR2 YSYEKL. CDR3: CASSHGLAAGELFF. CDR3 nucleotides: TGCGCCAGCAGCCATGGACTAGCGGCCGGGGAGCTGTTTTTT.

The chain employs TRBV7-3 and TRBJ2-3; TRBD2 matches at 10 bases. CDR3 size: 17 residues. V trimming: 2 bases; J trimming: 2 bases; junction bases outside the gene matches: 7. In germline, CDR1 is SGHTA, CDR2 FQGTGA. CDR3 loop: CASSLPASGGFTDTQYF. CDR3 DNA sequence: TGTGCCAGCAGCTTACCGGCTAGCGGGGGTTTCACAGATACGCAGTATTTT.

This clone showed up just once. The gene calls are TRBV6-6 and TRBJ1-1; D is perhaps TRBD1 (6 bases). V gave up 5 bases and J gave up 3 bases, with 16 bases separating them. The germline gives CDR1 MNHNY, CDR2 SVGAGI (reference sequence). The CDR3 spans 15 residues. The chain's CDR3 is CASSKHRVGDTEAFF. CDR3 DNA sequence: TGTGCCAGCAGTAAACACAGGGTTGGGGACACTGAAGCTTTCTTT.

This chain joins TRBV21-1 and TRBJ2-6; the DNA was not compared with TRBD1, the D call given in the table. TRBV21-1 represents a pseudogene. CDR3 length: 16 amino acids. As DNA, the CDR3 is TGTGCCAGCTACCCGCAGGGCAACTCTGGGGCCAACGTCCTGACTTTC. Amino acid sequence: CASYPQGNSGANVLTF.

The rearrangement links TRBV6-1 to TRBJ1-1; 9 bases align to TRBD1. CDR3 length: 14 residues. Trimming cost V 5 bases and J 5 bases; bases outside gene matches: 6. CDR1 and CDR2 from the germline V gene are MNHNS and SASEGT. The CDR3 DNA reads as TGTGCCAGCAGTTTGACAGGGGGGGGGACTGAAGCTTTCTTT. This translates into CASSLTGGGTEAFF.

V and J are TRBV5-1 and TRBJ1-1, with D uncertain. The V end was cut by 4 bases, the J end by 8 bases, with 12 bases between. There are 12 residues in the CDR3. Per germline, CDR1 SGHRS and CDR2 YFSETQ. The CDR3 spells CASSTDLTEAFF. CDR3 bases: TGCGCCAGCAGCACGGATCTTACCGAAGCTTTCTTT. The variable domain in full, completed from reference TRBV5-1 and TRBJ1-1, reads KAGVTQTPRYLIKTRGQQVTLSCSPISGHRSVSWYQQTPGQGLQFLFEYFSETQRNKGNFPGRFSGRQFSNSRSEMNVSTLELGDSALYLCASSTDLTEAFFGQGTRLTVV.

This sequence joins TRBV7-2 and TRBJ2-7, with TRBD1 matching over 11 bases. The V gene end was trimmed by 5 bases and the J gene end by 6 bases; junction bases not matched to a gene: 6. The CDR3 loop spans 14 amino acids. From germline, CDR1 is SGHTA and CDR2 FQGNSA. The CDR3 loop is CASSPRTGGLEQYF. The CDR3 bases are TGTGCCAGCAGCCCCCGGACAGGGGGCCTCGAGCAGTACTTC.